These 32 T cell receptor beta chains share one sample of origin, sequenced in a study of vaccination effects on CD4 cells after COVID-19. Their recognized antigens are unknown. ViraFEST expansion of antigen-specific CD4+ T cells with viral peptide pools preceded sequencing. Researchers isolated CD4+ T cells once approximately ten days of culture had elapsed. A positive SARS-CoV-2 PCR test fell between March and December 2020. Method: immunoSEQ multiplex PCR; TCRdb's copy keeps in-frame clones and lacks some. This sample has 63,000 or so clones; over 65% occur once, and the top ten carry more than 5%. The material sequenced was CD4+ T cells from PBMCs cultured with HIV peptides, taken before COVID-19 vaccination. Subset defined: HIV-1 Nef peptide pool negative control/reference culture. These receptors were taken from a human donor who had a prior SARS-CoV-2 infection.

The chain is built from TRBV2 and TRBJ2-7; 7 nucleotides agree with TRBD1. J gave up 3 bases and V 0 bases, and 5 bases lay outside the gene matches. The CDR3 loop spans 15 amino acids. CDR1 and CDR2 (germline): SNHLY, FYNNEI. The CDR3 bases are TGTGCCAGCAGTGAAGCACAGGGGATGGACTACGAGCAGTACTTC. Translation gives CASSEAQGMDYEQYF.

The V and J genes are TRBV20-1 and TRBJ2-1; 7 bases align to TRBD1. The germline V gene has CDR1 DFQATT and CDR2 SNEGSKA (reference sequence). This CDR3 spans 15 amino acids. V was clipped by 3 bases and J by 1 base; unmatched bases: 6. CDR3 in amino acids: CSASFGQVSYNEQFF. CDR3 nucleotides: TGCAGTGCTAGTTTCGGACAGGTTTCCTACAATGAGCAGTTCTTC.

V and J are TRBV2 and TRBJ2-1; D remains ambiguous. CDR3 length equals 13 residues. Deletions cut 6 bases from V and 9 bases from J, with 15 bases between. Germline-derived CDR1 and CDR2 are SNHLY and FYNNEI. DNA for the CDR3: TGTGCCAGCAGGTCTTTAGGGTTAGGTGAGCAGTTCTTC. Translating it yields CASRSLGLGEQFF.

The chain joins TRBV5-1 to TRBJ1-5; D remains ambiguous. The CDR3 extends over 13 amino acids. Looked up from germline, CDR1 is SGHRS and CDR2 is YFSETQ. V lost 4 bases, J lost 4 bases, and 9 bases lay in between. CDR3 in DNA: TGCGCCAGCAGCCCCGGACCAAATCAGCCCCAGCATTTT. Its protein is CASSPGPNQPQHF. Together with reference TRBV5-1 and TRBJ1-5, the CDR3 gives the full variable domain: KAGVTQTPRYLIKTRGQQVTLSCSPISGHRSVSWYQQTPGQGLQFLFEYFSETQRNKGNFPGRFSGRQFSNSRSEMNVSTLELGDSALYLCASSPGPNQPQHFGDGTRLSIL.

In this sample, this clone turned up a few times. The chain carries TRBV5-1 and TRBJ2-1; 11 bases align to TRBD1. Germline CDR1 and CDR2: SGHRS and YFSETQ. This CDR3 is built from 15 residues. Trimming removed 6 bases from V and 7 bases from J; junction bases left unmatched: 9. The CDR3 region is CASTAGQGESNEQFF. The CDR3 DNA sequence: TGCGCCAGCACCGCGGGACAGGGGGAGAGTAATGAGCAGTTCTTC.

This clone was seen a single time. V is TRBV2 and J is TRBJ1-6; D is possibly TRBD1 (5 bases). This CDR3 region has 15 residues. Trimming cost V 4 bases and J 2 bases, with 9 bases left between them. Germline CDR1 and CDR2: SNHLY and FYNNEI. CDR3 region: CASSATEPYNSPLHF. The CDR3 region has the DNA TGTGCCAGCAGTGCGACAGAGCCCTATAATTCACCCCTCCACTTT.

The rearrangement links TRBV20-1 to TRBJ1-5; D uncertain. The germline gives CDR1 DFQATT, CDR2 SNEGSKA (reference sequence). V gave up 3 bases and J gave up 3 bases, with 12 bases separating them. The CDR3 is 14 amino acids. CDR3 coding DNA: TGCAGTGCTAGTCGTTCGGAATTCAATCAGCCCCAGCATTTT. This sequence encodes CSASRSEFNQPQHF.

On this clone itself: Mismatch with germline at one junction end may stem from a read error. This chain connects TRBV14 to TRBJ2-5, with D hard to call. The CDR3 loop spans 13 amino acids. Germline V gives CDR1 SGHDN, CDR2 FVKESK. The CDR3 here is CASSQDHQETQYF. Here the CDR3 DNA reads TGTGCCAGCAGCCAAGACCACCAGGAGACCCAGTACTTC.

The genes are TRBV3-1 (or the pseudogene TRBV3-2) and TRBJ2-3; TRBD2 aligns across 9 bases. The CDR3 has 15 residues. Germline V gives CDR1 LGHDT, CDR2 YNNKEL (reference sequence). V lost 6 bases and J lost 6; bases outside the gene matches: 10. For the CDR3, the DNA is TGTGCCAGCAGGCGGGGGGGGGCCACGCTGGATACGCAGTATTTT. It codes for CASRRGGATLDTQYF.

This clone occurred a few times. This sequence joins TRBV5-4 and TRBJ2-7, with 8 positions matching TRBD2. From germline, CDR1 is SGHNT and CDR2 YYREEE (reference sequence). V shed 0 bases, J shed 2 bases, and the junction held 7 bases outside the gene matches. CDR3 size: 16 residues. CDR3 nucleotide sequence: TGTGCCAGCAGCTTGGCCGTGAGCGGGGGAACCTACGAGCAGTACTTC. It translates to CASSLAVSGGTYEQYF.

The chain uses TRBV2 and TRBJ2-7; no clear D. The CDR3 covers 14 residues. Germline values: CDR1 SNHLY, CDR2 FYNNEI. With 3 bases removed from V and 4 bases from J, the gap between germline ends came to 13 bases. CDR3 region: CASSDLTGEYEQYF. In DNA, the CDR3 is TGTGCCAGCAGTGACCTCACTGGCGAGTACGAGCAGTACTTC.

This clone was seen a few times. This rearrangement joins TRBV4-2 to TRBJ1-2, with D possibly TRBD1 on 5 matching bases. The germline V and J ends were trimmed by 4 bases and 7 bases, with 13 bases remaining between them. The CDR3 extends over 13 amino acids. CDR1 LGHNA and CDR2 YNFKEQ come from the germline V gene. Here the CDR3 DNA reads TGTGCCAGCAGCCCGCCGACAGACAGTGGCTACACCTTC. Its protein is CASSPPTDSGYTF.

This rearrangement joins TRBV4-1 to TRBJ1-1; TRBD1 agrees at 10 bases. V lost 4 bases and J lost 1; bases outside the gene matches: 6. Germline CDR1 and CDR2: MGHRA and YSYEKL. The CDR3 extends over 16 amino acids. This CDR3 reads CASSRRQGARNTEAFF. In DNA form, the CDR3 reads TGCGCCAGCAGCCGACGACAGGGGGCGAGGAACACTGAAGCTTTCTTT.

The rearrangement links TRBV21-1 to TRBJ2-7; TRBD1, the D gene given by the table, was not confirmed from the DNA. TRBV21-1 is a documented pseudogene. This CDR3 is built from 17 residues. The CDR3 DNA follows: TGTGCCAGCAGCAAAGCCCCAGATGGTGTCAGCTCCTACGAGCAGTACTTC. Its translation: CASSKAPDGVSSYEQYF.

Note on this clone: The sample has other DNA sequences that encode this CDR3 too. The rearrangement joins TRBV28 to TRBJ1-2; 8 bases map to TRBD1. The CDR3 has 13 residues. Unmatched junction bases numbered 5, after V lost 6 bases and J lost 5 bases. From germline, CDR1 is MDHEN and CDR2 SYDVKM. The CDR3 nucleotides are TGTGCCAGCAGCCTCGGACAGGGTTATGGCTACACCTTC. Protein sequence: CASSLGQGYGYTF.

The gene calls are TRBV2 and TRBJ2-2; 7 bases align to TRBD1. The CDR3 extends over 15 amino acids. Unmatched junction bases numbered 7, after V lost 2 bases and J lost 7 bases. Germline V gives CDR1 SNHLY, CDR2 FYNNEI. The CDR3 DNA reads TGTGCCAGCAGTGAACTAGTGGGACAGATCGGGGAGCTGTTTTTT. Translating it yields CASSELVGQIGELFF.

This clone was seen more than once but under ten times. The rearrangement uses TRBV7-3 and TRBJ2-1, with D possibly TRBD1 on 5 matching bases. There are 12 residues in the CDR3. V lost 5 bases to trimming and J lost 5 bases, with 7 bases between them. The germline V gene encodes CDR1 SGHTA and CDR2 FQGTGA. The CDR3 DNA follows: TGTGCCAGCAGCAGACAGAACAATGAGCAGTTCTTC. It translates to CASSRQNNEQFF.

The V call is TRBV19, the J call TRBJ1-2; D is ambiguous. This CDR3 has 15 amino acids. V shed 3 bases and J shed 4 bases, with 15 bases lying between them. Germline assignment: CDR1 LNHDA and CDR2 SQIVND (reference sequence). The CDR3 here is CASSMTPGLSYGYTF. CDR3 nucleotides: TGTGCCAGTAGTATGACACCGGGATTAAGCTATGGCTACACCTTC.

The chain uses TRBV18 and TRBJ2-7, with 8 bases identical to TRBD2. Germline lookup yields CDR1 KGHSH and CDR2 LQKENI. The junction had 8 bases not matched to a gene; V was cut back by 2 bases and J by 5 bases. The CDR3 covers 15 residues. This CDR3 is CASSPAQRGSHEQYF. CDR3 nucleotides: TGTGCCAGCTCACCAGCGCAGCGGGGGTCCCACGAGCAGTACTTC.

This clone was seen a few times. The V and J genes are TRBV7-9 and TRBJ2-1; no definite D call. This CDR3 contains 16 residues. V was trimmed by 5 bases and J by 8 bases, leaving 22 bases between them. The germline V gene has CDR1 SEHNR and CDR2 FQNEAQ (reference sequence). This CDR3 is CASSPRQREVLHEQFF. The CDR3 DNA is TGTGCCAGCAGCCCCCGCCAGAGAGAAGTCCTCCATGAGCAGTTCTTC.

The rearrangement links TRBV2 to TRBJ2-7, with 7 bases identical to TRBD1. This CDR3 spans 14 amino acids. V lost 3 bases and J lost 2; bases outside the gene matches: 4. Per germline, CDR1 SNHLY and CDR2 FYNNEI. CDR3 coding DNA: TGTGCCAGCAGTGACCAGGGACAGACCTACGAGCAGTACTTC. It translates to CASSDQGQTYEQYF.

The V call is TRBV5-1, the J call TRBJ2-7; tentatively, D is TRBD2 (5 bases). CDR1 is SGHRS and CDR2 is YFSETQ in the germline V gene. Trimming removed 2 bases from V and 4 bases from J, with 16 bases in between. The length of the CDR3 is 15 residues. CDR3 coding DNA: TGCGCCAGCAGCTTCCAGCGGTCGGGATCTTACGAGCAGTACTTC. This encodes CASSFQRSGSYEQYF.

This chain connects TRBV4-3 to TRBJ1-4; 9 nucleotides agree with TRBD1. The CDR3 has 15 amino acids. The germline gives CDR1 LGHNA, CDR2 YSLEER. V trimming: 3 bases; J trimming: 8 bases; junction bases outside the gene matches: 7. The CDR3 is CASSHYRGRAEKLFF. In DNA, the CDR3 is TGCGCCAGCAGCCACTACAGGGGGCGGGCGGAAAAACTGTTTTTT.

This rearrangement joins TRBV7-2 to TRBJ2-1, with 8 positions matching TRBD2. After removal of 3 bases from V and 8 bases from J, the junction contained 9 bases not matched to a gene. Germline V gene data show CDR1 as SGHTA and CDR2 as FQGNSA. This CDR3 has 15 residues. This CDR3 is CASSFTSGVWDEQFF. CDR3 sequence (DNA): TGTGCCAGCAGCTTTACTAGCGGAGTTTGGGATGAGCAGTTCTTC.

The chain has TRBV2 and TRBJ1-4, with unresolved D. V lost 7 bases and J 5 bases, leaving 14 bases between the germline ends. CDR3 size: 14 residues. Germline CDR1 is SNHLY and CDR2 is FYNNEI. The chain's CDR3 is CASTIQQTNEKLFF. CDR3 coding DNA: TGTGCCAGCACCATACAGCAAACAAATGAAAAACTGTTTTTT.

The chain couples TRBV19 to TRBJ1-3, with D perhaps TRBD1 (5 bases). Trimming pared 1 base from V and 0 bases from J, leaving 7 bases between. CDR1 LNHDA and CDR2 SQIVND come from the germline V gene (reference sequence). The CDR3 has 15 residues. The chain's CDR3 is CASSIAQDSGNTIYF. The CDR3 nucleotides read TGTGCCAGTAGTATAGCACAGGACTCTGGAAACACCATATATTTT.

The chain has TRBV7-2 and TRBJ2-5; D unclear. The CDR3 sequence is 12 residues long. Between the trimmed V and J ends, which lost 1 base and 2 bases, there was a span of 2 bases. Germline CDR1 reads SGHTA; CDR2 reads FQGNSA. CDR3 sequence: CASSLGQETQYF. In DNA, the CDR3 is TGTGCCAGCAGCTTAGGGCAAGAGACCCAGTACTTC.

The CDR3 reads CASRVGGPTYEQYF. CDR3 bases: TGTGCCAGCAGGGTTGGAGGACCGACCTACGAGCAGTACTTC. The chain combines TRBV2 with TRBJ2-7; a weak D match, TRBD2 (5 bases). Trimming removed 6 bases at V and 2 bases at J, with 14 bases between. Per the germline V gene, CDR1 is SNHLY and CDR2 is FYNNEI. This CDR3 has 14 residues.

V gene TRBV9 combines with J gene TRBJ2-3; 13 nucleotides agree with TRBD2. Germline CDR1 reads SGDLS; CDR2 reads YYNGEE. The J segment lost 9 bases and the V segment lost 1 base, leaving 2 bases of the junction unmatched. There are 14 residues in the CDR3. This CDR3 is CASSVQLAGGTQYF. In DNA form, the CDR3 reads TGTGCCAGCAGCGTACAACTAGCGGGGGGGACGCAGTATTTT.

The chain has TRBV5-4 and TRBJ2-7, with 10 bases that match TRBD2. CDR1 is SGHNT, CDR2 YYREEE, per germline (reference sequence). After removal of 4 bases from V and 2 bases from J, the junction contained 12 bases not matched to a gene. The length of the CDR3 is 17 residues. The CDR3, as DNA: TGTGCCAGCAGCCCGGAAGCGGGAGGGCCTACGGCCTACGAGCAGTACTTC. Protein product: CASSPEAGGPTAYEQYF.

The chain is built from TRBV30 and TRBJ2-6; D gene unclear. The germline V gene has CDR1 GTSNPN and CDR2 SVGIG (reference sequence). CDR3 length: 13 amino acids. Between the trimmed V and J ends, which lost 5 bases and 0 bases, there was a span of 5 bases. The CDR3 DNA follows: TGTGCCTGGGCCAGCTCTGGGGCCAACGTCCTGACTTTC. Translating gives CAWASSGANVLTF.

CDR3 sequence: CASSLGTGEQNYGYTF. DNA for the CDR3: TGCGCCAGCAGCTTGGGAACAGGGGAACAAAACTATGGCTACACCTTC. J is TRBJ1-2 and V is TRBV5-1; the match to TRBD1 covers 7 bases. The CDR3 has 16 amino acids. In germline, CDR1 is SGHRS, CDR2 YFSETQ. V was pared by 0 bases and J by 2 bases, with 7 bases of the junction left unmatched. Complete variable domain (other parts from reference TRBV5-1 and TRBJ1-2): KAGVTQTPRYLIKTRGQQVTLSCSPISGHRSVSWYQQTPGQGLQFLFEYFSETQRNKGNFPGRFSGRQFSNSRSEMNVSTLELGDSALYLCASSLGTGEQNYGYTFGSGTRLTVV.